Included here is one T cell receptor (beta chain) sequence, with context. With V trimmed by 4 bases and J by 3 bases, 11 bases remained unmatched. The CDR3 contains 17 residues. TCRdb reprocessed the RT-PCR reads with MiXCR, giving one entry per CDR3 protein. The sample lists fewer than 500,000 distinct CDR3 sequences, under 20% seen once, with around 7.2% in the top ten. The data are from a study of patients and donors after allogeneic stem cell transplantation. The sequence derives from a human donor who was either an allogeneic HSCT recipient or a stem cell or donor lymphocyte infusion donor (not recorded which). It is not recorded whose cells these are; they may come from a transplant donor. Source material: blood, either unsorted or a sorted T cell fraction (not recorded which). This rearrangement joins TRBV12-3 or TRBV12-4 to TRBJ2-3; TRBD2 matches 9 bases. The chain's CDR3 is CASSSAGGPGWTDTQYF. CDR3 nucleotides: TGTGCCAGCAGTTCCGCGGGGGGGCCGGGGTGGACAGATACGCAGTATTTT.